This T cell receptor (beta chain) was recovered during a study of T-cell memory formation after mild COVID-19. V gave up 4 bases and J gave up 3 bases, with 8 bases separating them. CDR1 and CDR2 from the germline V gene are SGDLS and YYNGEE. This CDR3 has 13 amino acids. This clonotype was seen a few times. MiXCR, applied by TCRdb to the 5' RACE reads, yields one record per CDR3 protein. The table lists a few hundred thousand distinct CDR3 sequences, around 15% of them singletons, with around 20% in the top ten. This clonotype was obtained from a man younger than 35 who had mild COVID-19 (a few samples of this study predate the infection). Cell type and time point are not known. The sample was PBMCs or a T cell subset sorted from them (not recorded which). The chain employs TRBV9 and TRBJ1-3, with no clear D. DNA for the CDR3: TGTGCCAGCAGCCTCAGAGGTGGAAACACCATATATTTT. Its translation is CASSLRGGNTIYF.